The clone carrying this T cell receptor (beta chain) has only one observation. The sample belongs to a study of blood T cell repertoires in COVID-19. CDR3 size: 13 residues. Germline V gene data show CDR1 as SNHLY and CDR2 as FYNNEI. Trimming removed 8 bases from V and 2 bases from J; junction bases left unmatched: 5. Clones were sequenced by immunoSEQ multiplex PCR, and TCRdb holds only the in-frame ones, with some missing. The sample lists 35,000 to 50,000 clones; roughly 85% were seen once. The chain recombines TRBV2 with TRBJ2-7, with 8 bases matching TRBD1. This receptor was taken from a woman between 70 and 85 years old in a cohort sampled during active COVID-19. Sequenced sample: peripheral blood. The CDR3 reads CASGGQVAYEQYF. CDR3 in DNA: TGTGCCAGCGGGGGACAGGTAGCCTACGAGCAGTACTTC.